Shown below are 3 T cell receptor beta chains from a single sample sequenced in a study of cytomegalovirus exposure and HLA in healthy donors. 13 Jbeta primers and 60 Vbeta primers were used for the PCR. Sequenced by immunoSEQ multiplex PCR; TCRdb stores in-frame clones only, minus some. The sample shows 150,000 or so clones, more than 60% of them seen only once. Sequenced material: PBMCs. These receptors came from a woman between 50 and 59 years old in good health and CMV-seropositive.

This clone was detected once. The CDR3 DNA follows: TGTGCCAGCAGTCCTCTTTTAGGGGCGAGCTCTGGAAACACCATATATTTT. This gives the protein CASSPLLGASSGNTIYF. This chain links TRBV9 with TRBJ1-3, with D perhaps matching TRBD1 (5 bases). The CDR3 has 17 amino acids. Germline-derived CDR1 and CDR2 are SGDLS and YYNGEE. Trimming cost V 5 bases and J 0 bases, with 18 bases left between them.

The chain is built from TRBV7-9 and TRBJ1-1; D not certain. V shed 3 bases and J shed 6 bases, with 11 bases lying between them. The CDR3 covers 13 residues. CDR1 and CDR2 from the germline V gene are SEHNR and FQNEAQ (reference sequence). The CDR3 nucleotides are TGTGCCAGCAGCTTTACTGAGCTTTCTGAAGCTTTCTTT. Amino acid sequence: CASSFTELSEAFF.

The V gene is TRBV4-2, the J gene TRBJ2-7; D perhaps matches TRBD2 (5 bases). Germline assignment: CDR1 LGHNA and CDR2 YNFKEQ. V was trimmed by 0 bases and J by 3 bases, leaving 12 bases between them. The CDR3 spans 15 residues. In DNA form, the CDR3 reads TGTGCCAGCAGCCAAGATTGGAGTGGAGGCTACGAGCAGTACTTC. It is translated as CASSQDWSGGYEQYF.